This T cell receptor beta chain stems from a study of cytomegalovirus exposure and HLA in healthy donors. Across the whole study: Assignment to the Caucasian-associated ancestry cluster applied to 81% of the approximately 400 genotyped donors. General study findings and limits: Later examination showed HLA-associated TCR beta chains had greater clonal expansion than equally common others. Cytomegalovirus association was listed for 164 TCR beta chains.

For this clone: Its antigen is not known.

60 Vbeta and 13 Jbeta primers were used in PCR. The assay was immunoSEQ multiplex PCR, and TCRdb's table has in-frame clones only and misses some. The data hold about 180,000 clones, with roughly 80% observed a single time. The CDR3 totals 15 residues. CDR1 LGHNA and CDR2 YSLEER come from the germline V gene. V gave up 3 bases and J gave up 1 base; unmatched junction bases: 3. This rearrangement joins TRBV4-3 to TRBJ2-3, with 8 nucleotides matching TRBD2. The sequenced sample consisted of PBMCs. The TCR was taken from a woman between 18 and 29 years old in good health and CMV-seropositive. CDR3 nucleotides: TGCGCCAGCAGCCAGGGACTAGTCGGCACAGATACGCAGTATTTT. It specifies CASSQGLVGTDTQYF.